This note documents a single T cell receptor beta chain sequence. The starting material, unfractionated whole blood, was used for total RNA extraction. The CDR3 length is 11 residues. The germline V and J ends were trimmed by 10 bases and 6 bases, with 12 bases remaining between them. From the 5' RACE reads, TCRdb called clonotypes with MiXCR, one entry per CDR3 protein. The profile shows more than 75,000 distinct CDR3 sequences, about 15% of them singletons. The data derive from a study of human T cells and chemical hapten exposure. The receptor was derived from a female donor in good health. The chain employs TRBV12-3 or TRBV12-4 and TRBJ1-1, with TRBD1 as a possible D gene (5 bases). The CDR3 bases are TGTGCCACCAAGCGGGGGGCTGAAGCTTTCTTT. Its translation is CATKRGAEAFF.